A selection of T cell receptor beta chains follows, all from one sample in a study of CD8 T cells in ankylosing spondylitis. TCRdb fed the 5' RACE reads into MiXCR, producing one record per CDR3 protein. Among more than 300,000 distinct CDR3 sequences listed, around 10% were seen once. Source material: blood, either unsorted or a sorted T cell fraction (not recorded which). These receptors were collected from a female donor with ankylosing spondylitis or in good health (not recorded which). Both conserved end residues are part of each CDR3. A D gene is named only where the DNA matches it firmly. Rows may omit the clone size; those that give it use once, few, many or a size class.

TRBV20-1	TRBD1	NA	TRBJ1-6	TGCAGTGCTAGAGATCGGGGGGACAGCTCCTATAATTCACCCCTCCACTTT	CSARDRGDSSYNSPLHF
TRBV20-1	NA	NA	TRBJ2-7	TGCAGTGCTAGAGATATGACTCTAACCTACGAGCAGTACTTC	CSARDMTLTYEQYF
TRBV12-3/TRBV12-4	NA	NA	TRBJ2-7	TGTGCCAGTTCCCGGGACCTCGGGGACGAGCAGTACTTC	CASSRDLGDEQYF
TRBV28	NA	many	TRBJ2-1	TGTGCCAGCAGCCCTACCCCGGACATCAATGAGCAGTTCTTC	CASSPTPDINEQFF
TRBV29-1	NA	NA	TRBJ2-7	TGCAGCGTTCGATACCGCAACACCTACGAGCAGTACTTC	CSVRYRNTYEQYF
TRBV7-2	NA	NA	TRBJ2-5	TGTGCCAGCACTTTATACCCCAAGGAGACCCAGTACTTC	CASTLYPKETQYF
TRBV5-1	NA	NA	TRBJ2-7	TGCGCCAGCAGATCGCCAGGGGCTACCTACGAGCAGTACTTC	CASRSPGATYEQYF
TRBV5-1	TRBD2	many	TRBJ2-5	TGCGCCAGCAGCGCCCTGACTAGCGTAGAGACCCAGTACTTC	CASSALTSVETQYF
TRBV15	NA	many	TRBJ1-5	TGTGCCACCAGCAGAGGGGGGGCCCCGAATCAGCCCCAGCATTTT	CATSRGGAPNQPQHF
TRBV29-1	TRBD1	few	TRBJ2-7	TGCAGCGTTGCTGATGGGACAGGTCCACCCTACGAGCAGTACTTC	CSVADGTGPPYEQYF
TRBV3-1	TRBD2	few	TRBJ2-2	TGTGCCAGCAGCCTCTCGGCGGGAGAGAACACCGGGGAGCTGTTTTTT	CASSLSAGENTGELFF
TRBV7-2	NA	NA	TRBJ2-7	TGTGCCGGCAGCCTCAACGACCAAGTCCCGCAGTACTTC	CAGSLNDQVPQYF
TRBV28	TRBD2	few	TRBJ2-3	TGTGCCAGCAGTTTAAGGCGGGAGGCAGGAGATACGCAGTATTTT	CASSLRREAGDTQYF
TRBV14	NA	many	TRBJ1-5	TGTGCCAGCAGCCAGGGCGTGACGGGGCCCCAGCATTTT	CASSQGVTGPQHF
TRBV28	TRBD2	many	TRBJ2-1	TGTGCCAGCAGCCCACCGACTAGCGACGAGCAGTTCTTC	CASSPPTSDEQFF
TRBV24-1	TRBD1	many	TRBJ2-3	TGTGCCACCAGTCCAGCACCCGGACAGGGCACAGATACGCAGTATTTT	CATSPAPGQGTDTQYF
TRBV11-2	NA	many	TRBJ1-1	TGTGCCAGCAGCTTAGAGTATTGGGTACAGCCCCTGAACACTGAAGCTTTCTTT	CASSLEYWVQPLNTEAFF
TRBV5-1	NA	few	TRBJ2-3	TGCGCCAGCAGCTTGGAAGCCGTGCAAGATACGCAGTATTTT	CASSLEAVQDTQYF
TRBV28	TRBD1	NA	TRBJ2-7	TGTGCCAGCAGTCGCCCGGGACAGGGCATCAACGAGCAGTACTTC	CASSRPGQGINEQYF
TRBV5-1	TRBD1	many	TRBJ1-1	TGCGCCAGCAGCATCGGACAGGGCCCGAACACTGAAGCTTTCTTT	CASSIGQGPNTEAFF
TRBV10-3	TRBD1	few	TRBJ2-7	TGTGCCATCGGTCCGGGACAGGGTTCCTACGAGCAGTACTTC	CAIGPGQGSYEQYF
TRBV12-3/TRBV12-4	NA	many	TRBJ2-7	TGTGCCAGCAGTTTAGGCAGGGGCGAGCAGTACTTC	CASSLGRGEQYF
TRBV20-1	NA	many	TRBJ2-5	TGCAGTACGGACCAAGAGACCCAGTACTTC	CSTDQETQYF
TRBV20-1	NA	many	TRBJ1-5	TGCAGTGCTAGAGGACTGGGACCCCGCCCGGACAATCAGCCCCAGCATTTT	CSARGLGPRPDNQPQHF
TRBV5-4	NA	many	TRBJ1-6	TGTGCCAGCAGCCACGACAGCTTTAATAATTCACCCCTCCACTTT	CASSHDSFNNSPLHF
TRBV20-1	NA	many	TRBJ2-3	TGCAGTGCTAGACGAGGACAGAAAGATACGCAGTATTTT	CSARRGQKDTQYF